This T cell receptor (beta chain) was retrieved from a study of blood T cell repertoires in COVID-19. Using immunoSEQ multiplex PCR, the repertoire was profiled, and TCRdb retains in-frame clones only, with some absent. The profile shows about 250,000 clones, 90% of them singletons. Material: peripheral blood. The sequence derives from a woman aged 55 to 70 with COVID-19, enrolled during active disease.

Written as DNA, the CDR3 is TGTGCCAGCAGTCCCCTCGGGACAGGGGCCGCGGGAGGAGAAAAACTGTTTTTT. Its protein product is CASSPLGTGAAGGEKLFF. J is TRBJ1-4 and V is TRBV9; 10 bases line up with TRBD1. Per the germline V gene, CDR1 is SGDLS and CDR2 is YYNGEE. There are 18 residues in the CDR3. The junction had 18 bases not matched to a gene; V was cut back by 5 bases and J by 8 bases.